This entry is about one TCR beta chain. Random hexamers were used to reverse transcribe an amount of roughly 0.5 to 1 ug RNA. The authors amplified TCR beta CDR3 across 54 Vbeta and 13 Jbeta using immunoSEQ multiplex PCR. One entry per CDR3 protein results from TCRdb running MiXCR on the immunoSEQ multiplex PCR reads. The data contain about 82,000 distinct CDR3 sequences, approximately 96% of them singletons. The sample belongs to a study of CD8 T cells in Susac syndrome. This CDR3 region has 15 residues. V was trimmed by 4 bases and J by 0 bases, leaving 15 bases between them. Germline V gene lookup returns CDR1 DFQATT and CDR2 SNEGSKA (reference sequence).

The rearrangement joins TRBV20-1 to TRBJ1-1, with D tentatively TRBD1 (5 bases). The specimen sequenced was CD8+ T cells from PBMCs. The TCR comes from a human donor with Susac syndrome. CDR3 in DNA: TGCAGTGCTAAGGCCAGGGACCGTATGAACACTGAAGCTTTCTTT. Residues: CSAKARDRMNTEAFF.